The next 4 T cell receptor beta chains were all read from a single sample in a study of shared clonotypes between healthy human individuals. Generated by immunoSEQ multiplex PCR, the TCRdb table keeps only in-frame clones and is missing some. The sample gives approximately 1.5 million clones, about 98.5% of which show up once; roughly 0.35% is in the top ten. The sequencing input was naive CD4+ T cells sorted from blood. Sample subset: CD45RA+ positively selected. The receptors come from a man aged 25 to 45 in good health.

V is TRBV19 and J is TRBJ1-1; TRBD1 agrees at 7 bases. Germline V gives CDR1 LNHDA, CDR2 SQIVND (reference sequence). V was pared by 1 base and J by 5 bases, with 7 bases of the junction left unmatched. The CDR3 length is 15 residues. The CDR3 protein is CASSIVGQGETEAFF. The DNA for the CDR3 is TGTGCCAGTAGTATAGTCGGGCAGGGGGAGACTGAAGCTTTCTTT.

The chain uses TRBV9 and TRBJ1-4; possible D gene TRBD1, 5 bases. CDR3 length: 15 residues. The ends were cut back, 3 bases at V and 5 bases at J, with 14 bases in the middle. Germline CDR1 SGDLS, CDR2 YYNGEE. CDR3 bases: TGTGCCAGCAGCGCAACCGGGACGCTGAATGAAAAACTGTTTTTT. It is translated as CASSATGTLNEKLFF.

The chain links TRBV15 to TRBJ2-5; D call uncertain. The V gene's germline CDR1 is LNHNV and CDR2 YYDKDF (reference sequence). The CDR3 spans 12 residues. Trimming cost V 3 bases and J 7 bases, with 9 bases left between them. CDR3 in amino acids: CATSRALGTQYF. DNA of the CDR3: TGTGCCACCAGCAGGGCCCTAGGGACCCAGTACTTC.

The chain recombines TRBV7-9 with TRBJ2-6; D not certain. This CDR3 is built from 18 residues. Trimming took 4 bases from V and 1 from J, leaving 17 bases between them. Germline V gene sequence: CDR1 SEHNR, CDR2 FQNEAQ (reference sequence). CDR3 sequence: CASSSYLGLGSGANVLTF. Here the CDR3 DNA reads TGTGCCAGCAGCTCCTACCTTGGATTGGGGTCTGGGGCCAACGTCCTGACTTTC.